This T cell receptor beta chain was found in a study of blood T cell repertoires in COVID-19. Looking at the study overall: The origin of the acute and convalescent COVID-19 samples was the United States, Italy and Spain. In each case, the material was cDNA or gDNA derived from T cells, B-cell-depleted T cells, or PBMCs.

Authors' data handling: Researchers report that nucleated cell counts were estimated from reference gene primer amplification. Repertoires were generated with immunoSEQ multiplex PCR, while TCRdb's copy carries only in-frame clones and drops some. V and J calls and clone size are given by that table; D and trimming were obtained from the DNA. The top ten hold around 3% of the sample, which has about 200,000 clones, more than 75% seen once. The CDR3 has 20 residues. V was clipped by 6 bases and J by 0 bases; unmatched bases: 13. Per germline, CDR1 MNHEY and CDR2 SMNVEV (reference sequence). A single count supports this clone.

This chain uses TRBV27 with TRBJ2-3, with 15 nucleotides matching TRBD2. The sequencing sample was made of peripheral blood. The sequence was obtained from a man in his fifties or sixties with acute or convalescent COVID-19. The CDR3 region is CASSRPWTSGGATSTDTQYF. The CDR3 DNA reads TGTGCCAGCAGCCGCCCCTGGACTAGCGGGGGGGCAACTAGCACAGATACGCAGTATTTT.